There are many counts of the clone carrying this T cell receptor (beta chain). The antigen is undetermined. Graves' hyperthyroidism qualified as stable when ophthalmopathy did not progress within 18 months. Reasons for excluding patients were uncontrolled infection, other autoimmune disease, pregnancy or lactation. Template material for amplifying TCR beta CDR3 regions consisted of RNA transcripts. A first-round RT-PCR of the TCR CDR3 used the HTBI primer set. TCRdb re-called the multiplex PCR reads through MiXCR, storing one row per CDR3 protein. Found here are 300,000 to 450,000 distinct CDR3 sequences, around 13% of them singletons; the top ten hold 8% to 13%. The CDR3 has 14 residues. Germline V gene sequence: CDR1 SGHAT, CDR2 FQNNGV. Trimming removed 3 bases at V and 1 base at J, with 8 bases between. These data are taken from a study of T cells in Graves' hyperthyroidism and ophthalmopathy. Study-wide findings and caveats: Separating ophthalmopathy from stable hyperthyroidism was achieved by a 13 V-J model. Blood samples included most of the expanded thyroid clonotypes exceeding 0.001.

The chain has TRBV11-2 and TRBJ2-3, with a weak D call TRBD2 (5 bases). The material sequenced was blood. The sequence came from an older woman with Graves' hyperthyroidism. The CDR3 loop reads CASSFGSGTDTQYF. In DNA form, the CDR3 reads TGTGCCAGCAGCTTTGGTAGCGGCACAGATACGCAGTATTTT.